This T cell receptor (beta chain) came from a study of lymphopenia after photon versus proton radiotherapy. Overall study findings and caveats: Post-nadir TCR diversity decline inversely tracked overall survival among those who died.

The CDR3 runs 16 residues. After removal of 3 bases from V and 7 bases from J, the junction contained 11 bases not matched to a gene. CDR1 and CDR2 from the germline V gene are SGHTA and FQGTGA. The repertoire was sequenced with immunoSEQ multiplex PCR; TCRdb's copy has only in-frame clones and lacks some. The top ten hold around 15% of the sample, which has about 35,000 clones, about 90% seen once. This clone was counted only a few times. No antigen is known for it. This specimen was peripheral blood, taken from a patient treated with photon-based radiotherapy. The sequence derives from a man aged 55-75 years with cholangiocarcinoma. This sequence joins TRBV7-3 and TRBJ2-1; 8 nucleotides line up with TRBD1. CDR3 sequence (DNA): TGTGCCAGCAGCTTCACCCAAGGACAGGGCGAGAATGAGCAGTTCTTC. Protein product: CASSFTQGQGENEQFF. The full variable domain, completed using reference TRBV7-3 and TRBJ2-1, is GAGVSQTPSNKVTEKGKYVELRCDPISGHTALYWYRQSLGQGPEFLIYFQGTGAADDSGLPNDRFFAVRPEGSVSTLKIQRTERGDSAVYLCASSFTQGQGENEQFFGPGTRLTVL.